This is a list of T cell receptor beta chains from one sample in a study of blood T cell repertoires in COVID-19. Assay used: immunoSEQ multiplex PCR; TCRdb lists only in-frame clones, some missing. The sample has approximately 200,000 clones; 65% to 85% are singletons. Sample: peripheral blood. All receptors derive from a man in his sixties with active or convalescent COVID-19. Both conserved end residues are part of each CDR3. The D gene is left open where the match is weak. The size of a clone is reported for some rows only, either as once, few or many, or as a class for expanded clones.

j_call clone_size v_call d_call cdr3_aa cdr3_nt
TRBJ2-3 . TRBV9 . CASSVEGAGNTRDTQYF TGTGCCAGCAGCGTAGAAGGAGCGGGCAATACCCGAGATACGCAGTATTTT
TRBJ1-1 . TRBV6-5 . CASSFRDTPRFDEAFF TGTGCCAGCAGTTTCCGGGACACACCCCGGTTCGATGAAGCTTTCTTT
TRBJ2-3 . TRBV5-1 . CASSASGGLEKYF TGCGCCAGCAGCGCCTCAGGGGGACTAGAGAAGTATTTT
TRBJ1-4 . TRBV28 . CASSLFWGPDEKLFF TGTGCCAGCAGTTTATTCTGGGGGCCAGATGAAAAACTGTTTTTT
TRBJ2-7 . TRBV7-2 TRBD2 CASSLAGARYEQYF TGTGCCAGCAGCTTGGCGGGAGCTAGATACGAGCAGTACTTC
TRBJ2-1 few TRBV7-6 TRBD2 CASSPGLASGTYNEQFF TGTGCCAGCAGCCCCGGACTAGCGTCAGGCACTTACAATGAGCAGTTCTTC
TRBJ2-5 . TRBV6-2/TRBV6-3 TRBD2 CASSYFASGQETQYF TGTGCCAGCAGTTACTTCGCTAGCGGACAAGAGACCCAGTACTTC
TRBJ2-5 . TRBV7-9 TRBD2 CASSSFGGRRETQYF TGTGCCAGCAGCTCGTTTGGCGGGAGGAGGGAGACCCAGTACTTC
TRBJ1-1 few TRBV11-3 . CASSRTELNTEAFF TGTGCCAGCAGCCGTACAGAGCTGAACACTGAAGCTTTCTTT
TRBJ1-5 . TRBV28 . CASSSMSGNQPQHF TGTGCCAGCAGTTCAATGAGTGGCAATCAGCCCCAGCATTTT
TRBJ1-4 . TRBV7-9 . CASSFLRRDTYEKLFF TGTGCCAGCAGCTTTCTCCGTCGGGACACCTATGAAAAACTGTTTTTT
TRBJ2-2 . TRBV20-1 TRBD2 CSASARQSGRKVTGELFF TGCAGTGCAAGTGCCCGTCAGAGCGGGAGAAAGGTGACCGGGGAGCTGTTTTTT
TRBJ2-3 . TRBV29-1 TRBD2 CSVETSGRGSTDTQYF TGCAGCGTTGAGACTAGCGGGAGGGGAAGCACAGATACGCAGTATTTT
TRBJ2-7 . TRBV28 . CASAVPGRYEQYF TGTGCCAGCGCCGTCCCAGGTCGGTACGAGCAGTACTTC
TRBJ2-3 . TRBV11-2 TRBD1 CASSSRDRGVVADTQYF TGTGCCAGCAGCTCTCGGGACAGGGGGGTGGTCGCAGATACGCAGTATTTT
TRBJ2-2 . TRBV30 TRBD2 CAWSVYLAGVIYTGELFF TGTGCCTGGAGTGTATATCTAGCGGGAGTTATTTACACCGGGGAGCTGTTTTTT
TRBJ2-7 . TRBV6-5 TRBD2 CASSRPSSGKYEQYF TGTGCCAGCAGCCGTCCCTCTAGCGGGAAGTACGAGCAGTACTTC
TRBJ2-3 . TRBV6-2/TRBV6-3 . CASSRAKGGSTDTQYF TGTGCCAGCAGTAGGGCGAAGGGGGGGAGCACAGATACGCAGTATTTT
TRBJ2-7 . TRBV28 TRBD2 CASSFPSSGRAAQYF TGTGCCAGCAGTTTCCCCTCTAGCGGGAGGGCCGCGCAGTACTTC
TRBJ1-1 . TRBV3-1/TRBV3-2 . CASSQDYRDAFF TGTGCCAGCAGCCAAGATTACAGGGACGCTTTCTTT
TRBJ1-4 . TRBV14 TRBD1 CASSRQTLIDRAAEKLFF TGTGCCAGCAGTCGCCAAACACTAATAGACAGGGCGGCCGAAAAACTGTTTTTT
TRBJ2-1 . TRBV24-1 TRBD2 CATSDPGGGETSAYNEQFF TGTGCCACCAGTGATCCGGGAGGCGGGGAGACTAGCGCATACAATGAGCAGTTCTTC
TRBJ2-3 . TRBV10-3 . CAITGGGVSDTQYF TGTGCCATCACCGGAGGGGGGGTCTCAGATACGCAGTATTTT
TRBJ2-7 . TRBV11-1 TRBD2 CASSSPGTRSYEQYF TGTGCCAGCAGCTCCCCTGGGACTAGGTCCTACGAGCAGTACTTC
TRBJ2-2 few TRBV3-1/TRBV3-2 TRBD2 CASEKGGCGRGGNTGELFF TGTGCCAGCGAAAAAGGGGGTTGCGGGAGGGGCGGTAACACCGGGGAGCTGTTTTTT
TRBJ2-1 . TRBV3-1/TRBV3-2 . CASKQPGYNEQFF TGTGCCAGCAAGCAGCCAGGCTACAATGAGCAGTTCTTC
TRBJ2-7 . TRBV6-6 . CASSYRDMVYEQYF TGTGCCAGCAGTTACCGGGACATGGTCTACGAGCAGTACTTC